The rows below give T cell receptor beta chains drawn from one sample of a study of vaccination and CD4 T cells after COVID-19. These receptors' antigens are unknown. In TCRdb, the PCR reads were re-called with MiXCR into one record per CDR3 protein. The data contain tens of thousands of distinct CDR3 sequences, 49% of them seen just once; the ten biggest clones take up roughly 6%. Input material: CD4+ T cells from blood, cultured in vitro. The source of these receptors is a human donor who had recovered from COVID-19. Each CDR3 is given with its conserved first and last residue. A clone size is listed for some rows: how often the clone was seen (once, few, many), or a class if it is expanded.

V,size,CDR3
TRBV20-1,NA,CSARESVAIGGNSPLHF
TRBV10-3,few,CAISDHVGRTHSGRVLPYEQYF
TRBV29-1,NA,CSVGDRRGDQPQHF
TRBV10-3,NA,CAISEVQRLTDTQYF
TRBV27,NA,CTSSLSTRTSSPDTQYF
TRBV20-1,few,CSASGGIRDEQYF
TRBV10-3,NA,CAISPQTGANTEAFF
TRBV27,NA,CASRGQLTDTQYF
TRBV7-9,NA,CASLAGTGGGYGYTF
TRBV20-1,few,CSARRHGGQPQHF
TRBV19,few,CASSMWTGGFGGYTF
TRBV24-1,few,CATSDPTGGPEAFF
TRBV20-1,few,CSARYTGVGNTIYF
TRBV4-2,NA,CASSQIGGGPNEQFF
TRBV12-3/TRBV12-4,NA,CASSLTRRSLYGYTF
TRBV24-1,NA,CATSDSGSIHEQYF
TRBV5-4,NA,CASSDQRAKETQYF
TRBV27,NA,CASSLSVNLAKNIQYF
TRBV6-2/TRBV6-3,NA,CASSQTGIYEQYF
TRBV7-2,NA,CASSYSGTENYEQYF
TRBV20-1,NA,CSAKASIRSKHEQYF
TRBV12-3/TRBV12-4,NA,CASSLRLAGGLQETQYF
TRBV4-1,NA,CASSQTSGPGPNSPLHF
TRBV10-3,NA,CAISGGVRNTEAFF
TRBV7-8,NA,CASSLRAGTEKNTGELFF
TRBV7-8,NA,CASSSFSGNEDQPQHF
TRBV6-1,few,CAIRQGLYTEAFF
TRBV21-1,NA,CASSKQKGNTIYF
TRBV7-2,NA,CASSFGAVTNTGELFF
TRBV11-2,NA,CASSLEVFGPEYF
TRBV7-9,NA,CASSSRNRLARGSEQFF
TRBV28,NA,CASSPQRWNEKLFF
TRBV6-5,few,CASSYPGGARDQPQHF
TRBV11-3,NA,CASSLGGGEAGIPTREQYF
TRBV19,NA,CASRPQGRNYGYTF
TRBV5-1,NA,CASSLDSYGYTF
TRBV19,NA,CASSIPNYGYTF
TRBV20-1,few,CSAYSGRASDTQYF
TRBV20-1,few,CSANRDRGDDTQYF
TRBV20-1,few,CSASGGGMDTQYF
TRBV6-8,few,CASRPGTSGGASYEQYF
TRBV5-4,NA,CASSLGVVNYGYTF
TRBV6-1,NA,CASRRQGRETQYF
TRBV6-5,NA,CASSYSALTGGHGHTF
TRBV2,NA,CASRLRLAGGSYNEQFF
TRBV2,NA,CASASASGTGGEQFF
TRBV12-3/TRBV12-4,NA,CASSFPGADNQPQHF
TRBV20-1,few,CSARVRAGTTLRQQYF
TRBV11-3,few,CASSLNSGQETQYF
TRBV5-6,NA,CASSDSGGGREIPDTQYF
TRBV20-1,NA,CSALTSGNTGELFF